Below, one T cell receptor beta chain is given with its context. The sample is drawn from a study of sequential checkpoint blockade in melanoma. Study-level background: Randomization was 1:1 between first-line nivolumab→ipilimumab and ipilimumab→nivolumab. Maintenance nivolumab came after either treatment sequence.

CDR3 length: 15 amino acids. Germline trimming cut 4 bases from V and 4 bases from J; bases unmatched to any gene: 8. The V gene's germline CDR1 is SGHAT and CDR2 FQNNGV. The table came from immunoSEQ multiplex PCR; TCRdb's copy has only in-frame clones and leaves some out. The data show some 14,000 clones, 82% seen once. Treatment specified: randomized to nivolumab then ipilimumab (arm A) or the reverse (arm B). The sequences come from CD8+ T cells sorted from blood (inferred from file names), collected from a patient given nivolumab and ipilimumab in sequence. This chain links TRBV11-2 with TRBJ2-5, with 8 bases fitting TRBD2. The receptor's source is a human donor with melanoma. The CDR3 DNA is TGTGCCAGCAGCTACAAGACGGGAGGGTCAGAGACCCAGTACTTC. Its protein product is CASSYKTGGSETQYF.